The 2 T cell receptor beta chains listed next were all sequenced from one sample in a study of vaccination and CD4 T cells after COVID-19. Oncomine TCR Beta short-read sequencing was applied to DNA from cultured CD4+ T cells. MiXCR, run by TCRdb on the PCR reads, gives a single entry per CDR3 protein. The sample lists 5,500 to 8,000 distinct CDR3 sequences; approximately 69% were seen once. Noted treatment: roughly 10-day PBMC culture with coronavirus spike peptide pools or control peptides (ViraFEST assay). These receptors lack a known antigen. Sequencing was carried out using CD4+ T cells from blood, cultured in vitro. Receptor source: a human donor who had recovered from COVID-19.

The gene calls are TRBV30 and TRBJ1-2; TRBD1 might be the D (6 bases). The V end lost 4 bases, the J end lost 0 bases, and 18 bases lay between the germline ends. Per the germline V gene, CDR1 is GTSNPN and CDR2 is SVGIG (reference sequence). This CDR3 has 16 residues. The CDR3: CAWTLPGGSSNYGYTF. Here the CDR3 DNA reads TGTGCCTGGACCCTACCGGGGGGCTCCTCTAACTATGGCTACACCTTC.

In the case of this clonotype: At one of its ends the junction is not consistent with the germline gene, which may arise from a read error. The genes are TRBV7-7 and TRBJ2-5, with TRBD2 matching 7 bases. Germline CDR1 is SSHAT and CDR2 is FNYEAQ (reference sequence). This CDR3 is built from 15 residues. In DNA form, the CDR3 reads TGTGCTAGCAGCCTCACCTCTAGCGGCCAAGAGACCCAGTACTTC. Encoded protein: CASSLTSSGQETQYF.